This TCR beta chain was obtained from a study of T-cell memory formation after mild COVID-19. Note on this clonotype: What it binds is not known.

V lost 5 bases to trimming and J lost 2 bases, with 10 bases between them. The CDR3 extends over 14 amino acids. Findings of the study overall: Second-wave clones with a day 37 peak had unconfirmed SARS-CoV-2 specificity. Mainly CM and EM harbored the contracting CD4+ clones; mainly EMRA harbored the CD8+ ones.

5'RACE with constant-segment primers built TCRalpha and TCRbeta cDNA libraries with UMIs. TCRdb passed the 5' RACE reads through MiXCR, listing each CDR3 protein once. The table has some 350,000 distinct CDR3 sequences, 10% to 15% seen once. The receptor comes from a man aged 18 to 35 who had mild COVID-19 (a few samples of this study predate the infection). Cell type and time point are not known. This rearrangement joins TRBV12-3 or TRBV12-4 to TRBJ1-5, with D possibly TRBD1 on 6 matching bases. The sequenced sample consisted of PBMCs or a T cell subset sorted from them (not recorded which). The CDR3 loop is CASSLRQGNQPQHF. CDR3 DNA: TGTGCCAGCAGTCTAAGACAGGGCAATCAGCCCCAGCATTTT.